Shown below are 17 T cell receptor beta chains from a single sample sequenced in a study of cytomegalovirus exposure and HLA in healthy donors. The PCR ran on 60 Vbeta and 13 Jbeta primers. Clones were read by immunoSEQ multiplex PCR, and TCRdb kept only the in-frame ones, dropping some. This table holds roughly 100,000 clones, approximately 87% found once. Sequenced: PBMCs. The receptor set was obtained from a man between 40 and 49 years old in good health and CMV-seronegative.

The chain couples TRBV2 to TRBJ2-3; weak D call: TRBD2 (6 bases). From germline, CDR1 is SNHLY and CDR2 FYNNEI. Deletions cut 9 bases from V and 3 bases from J, with 7 bases between. This CDR3 comprises 11 residues. CDR3 nucleotide sequence: TGTGCCAGGGAGGGGACAGATACGCAGTATTTT. This sequence encodes CAREGTDTQYF.

The CDR3 sequence is CASGSAGTGGRTPLHF. The CDR3 nucleotides are TGTGCTAGTGGCAGCGCCGGGACAGGGGGCCGGACACCCCTCCACTTT. The V call is TRBV12-5, the J call TRBJ1-6; 12 bases match TRBD1. The CDR3 runs to 16 residues. V gave up 6 bases and J gave up 11 bases; unmatched junction bases: 11. Germline assignment: CDR1 LGHNT and CDR2 FRNRAP.

In this sample, this clone turned up once. The V and J genes are TRBV29-1 and TRBJ2-3; D not certain. CDR1 is SQVTM and CDR2 is ANQGSEA in the germline V gene. This CDR3 contains 12 residues. V dropped 7 bases and J dropped 1 base, with 9 bases sitting between them. CDR3 nucleotide sequence: TGCAGCGACACCAAAGGCACAGATACGCAGTATTTT. Translated, it gives CSDTKGTDTQYF.

The chain couples TRBV7-9 to TRBJ2-3; a possible D gene is TRBD2 (5 bases). The CDR3 has 14 residues. The V end was cut by 8 bases, the J end by 2 bases, with 14 bases between. Germline loops: CDR1 SEHNR, CDR2 FQNEAQ (reference sequence). The DNA of the CDR3 is TGTGCCAGCGGCCACGAGGGTGTCACAGATACGCAGTATTTT. It encodes CASGHEGVTDTQYF.

The rearrangement joins TRBV5-4 to TRBJ1-4, with D maybe TRBD1 (5 bases). This CDR3 comprises 15 residues. Germline CDR1 reads SGHNT; CDR2 reads YYREEE (reference sequence). Trimming left V 2 bases short and J 4 bases short, with 12 bases between. CDR3 sequence reads: CASSFVQGGNEKLFF. DNA of the CDR3: TGTGCCAGCAGCTTTGTGCAGGGCGGTAATGAAAAACTGTTTTTT.

V and J are TRBV19 and TRBJ1-2, with 9 bases that match TRBD1. Trimming removed 6 bases from V and 6 bases from J; junction bases left unmatched: 17. There are 17 residues in the CDR3. The V gene's germline CDR1 is LNHDA and CDR2 SQIVND (reference sequence). The CDR3 reads CASSDSVGQGMRDGYTF. The CDR3 nucleotides are TGTGCCAGTAGCGATAGCGTAGGACAGGGGATGCGTGATGGCTACACCTTC.

This clone was seen only once. This rearrangement joins TRBV5-1 to TRBJ1-1; no firm D call. V was shortened by 1 base and J by 2 bases, with 12 bases between the two germline ends. Looked up from germline, CDR1 is SGHRS and CDR2 is YFSETQ. The CDR3 sequence is 15 residues long. The CDR3: CASSLNGQFNTEAFF. The CDR3 region has the DNA TGCGCCAGCAGCTTGAATGGGCAGTTTAACACTGAAGCTTTCTTT.

This chain connects TRBV18 to TRBJ2-5; the D gene is possibly TRBD1 (5 bases). This CDR3 is built from 15 residues. Looked up from germline, CDR1 is KGHSH and CDR2 is LQKENI. Trimming took off 2 bases at V and 2 bases at J, with 12 bases between the two ends. CDR3 residues: CASSPSQGQQETQYF. CDR3 DNA sequence: TGTGCCAGCTCACCATCCCAGGGCCAGCAAGAGACCCAGTACTTC.

This clone was found once. V gene TRBV18 combines with J gene TRBJ2-1, with a weak D call TRBD2 (6 bases). V dropped 2 bases and J dropped 7 bases, with 15 bases sitting between them. CDR1 is KGHSH and CDR2 is LQKENI in the germline V gene. The CDR3 contains 15 residues. This chain's CDR3 is CASSPFAGTRNEQFF. The CDR3 coding sequence is TGTGCCAGCTCACCATTTGCGGGGACGCGGAATGAGCAGTTCTTC.

V is TRBV7-9 and J is TRBJ2-7; D ambiguous. V was shortened by 5 bases and J by 6 bases, with 11 bases between the two germline ends. Germline CDR1 reads SEHNR; CDR2 reads FQNEAQ (reference sequence). CDR3 length equals 12 residues. The CDR3 DNA follows: TGTGCCAGCAGCCCTACGAGCCGCGAGCAGTACTTC. Residues: CASSPTSREQYF.

The chain carries TRBV6-5 and TRBJ2-1; 7 bases match TRBD1. Germline V gene lookup returns CDR1 MNHEY and CDR2 SVGAGI. V lost 4 bases and J lost 4; bases outside the gene matches: 4. This CDR3 comprises 14 residues. Here the CDR3 reads CASSSGQQYNEQFF. For the CDR3, the DNA is TGTGCCAGCAGTTCGGGACAGCAGTACAATGAGCAGTTCTTC.

The chain employs TRBV6-5 and TRBJ2-3; 8 positions agree with TRBD1. Germline V gene data show CDR1 as MNHEY and CDR2 as SVGAGI. This CDR3 has 15 amino acids. The ends lost 4 bases at V and 2 bases at J; junction bases unmatched: 5. The CDR3 is CASSWTGKYTDTQYF. The DNA for the CDR3 is TGTGCCAGCAGTTGGACAGGGAAATACACAGATACGCAGTATTTT.

This clone was counted between two and nine times. This rearrangement joins TRBV19 to TRBJ1-1, with TRBD1 as a possible D gene (6 bases). V was shortened by 3 bases and J by 4 bases, with 24 bases between the two germline ends. The germline V gene has CDR1 LNHDA and CDR2 SQIVND (reference sequence). The CDR3 spans 18 residues. The CDR3 nucleotides read TGTGCCAGTAGTATCGACAGGTCGGGTCAGCACCCGGGCACTGAAGCTTTCTTT. Residues: CASSIDRSGQHPGTEAFF.

This clone was seen a single time. A junction end diverges from the germline sequence, so it may reflect a read error. The chain employs TRBV27 and TRBJ1-2; TRBD1 matches 7 bases. The CDR3 is 14 residues long. The V gene's germline CDR1 is MNHEY and CDR2 SMNVEV (reference sequence). The chain's CDR3 is CTSSFTTGDYGYTF. Written as DNA, the CDR3 is TGTACCAGCAGTTTTACAACAGGGGACTATGGCTACACCTTC.

This clone was recorded once. The V gene is TRBV10-3, the J gene TRBJ1-4, with 7 bases lining up with TRBD1. Germline trimming cut 2 bases from V and 5 bases from J; bases unmatched to any gene: 2. This CDR3 spans 14 amino acids. Per germline, CDR1 ENHRY and CDR2 SYGVKD. The CDR3 DNA reads as TGTGCCATCAGTGAGACAGGGGCAAATGAAAAACTGTTTTTT. Translation gives CAISETGANEKLFF.

The rearrangement joins TRBV7-3 to TRBJ2-1; 12 bases fit TRBD2. V was clipped by 5 bases and J by 8 bases; unmatched bases: 4. This CDR3 is built from 14 residues. Germline V gene lookup returns CDR1 SGHTA and CDR2 FQGTGA. CDR3 region: CASSLAGGRYEQFF. In DNA, the CDR3 is TGTGCCAGCAGCCTAGCGGGGGGGCGTTATGAGCAGTTCTTC.

The gene calls are TRBV4-1 and TRBJ2-7; 8 nucleotides line up with TRBD1. The CDR3 is made up of 15 amino acids. CDR1 and CDR2 (germline): MGHRA, YSYEKL. V lost 4 bases, J lost 9 bases, and 14 bases stayed unmatched. The CDR3 region is CASSPPGQVYEWQYF. The CDR3, as DNA: TGCGCCAGCAGCCCTCCGGGACAGGTCTACGAGTGGCAGTACTTC.